This TCR beta chain was sequenced in a study of CD8+CD57+ T cells in acquired aplastic anemia. Study observations and caveats: Over 25 CD8+ CDR3 sequences occurred in both the patients and the controls. Significant differences in CD8+ Simpson's diversity were not observed between patients and controls.

A remark on this clonotype: Its antigen is unknown.

Per the germline V gene, CDR1 is SGHRS and CDR2 is YFSETQ. This CDR3 spans 16 amino acids. The ends were cut back, 0 bases at V and 0 bases at J, with 12 bases in the middle. Using genomic DNA as the template, TCR beta VDJ and CDR3 profiling was carried out. TCRdb re-called the reads with MiXCR, one entry per CDR3 protein. The sample contains 150,000 to 200,000 distinct CDR3 sequences, 55% to 70% of which appear only once. The chain employs TRBV5-1 and TRBJ1-2; D is unresolved. The sample consisted of sorted CD4+, CD8+, or CD8+CD57+ T cells (not recorded which) from PBMCs. The sequence derives from a human donor with severe aplastic anemia or a healthy control (not recorded which). The CDR3 DNA reads as TGCGCCAGCAGCTTGGATAGTAGCGGGGCTAACTATGGCTACACCTTC. Translation: CASSLDSSGANYGYTF.